The 21 T cell receptor beta chains presented below share a single source sample, sequenced in a study of blood T cell repertoires in COVID-19. Measured with immunoSEQ multiplex PCR; TCRdb has only the in-frame clones, and not every one. The sample yields 650,000 to 800,000 clones, 70% to 90% seen once. The sequencing input was peripheral blood. These receptors all come from a woman between 18 and 29 years old with acute or convalescent COVID-19.

In DNA, the CDR3 is TGTGCCAGCAGTAAACTAGCTCGGGCCTACAATGAGCAGTTCTTC. It codes for CASSKLARAYNEQFF. The rearrangement uses TRBV6-7 and TRBJ2-1, with D possibly TRBD2 on 6 matching bases. TRBV6-7 is assigned to the ORF class and has an uncertain function. This CDR3 is built from 15 residues. Trimming removed 5 bases from V and 2 bases from J, with 13 bases in between.

The CDR3 sequence: CASSQEEWGSQYYGYTF. CDR3 coding DNA: TGTGCCAGCAGCCAAGAGGAGTGGGGCAGCCAATACTATGGCTACACCTTC. This chain uses TRBV4-2 with TRBJ1-2, with D possibly being TRBD1 (5 bases). From germline, CDR1 is LGHNA and CDR2 YNFKEQ. The V end was cut by 0 bases, the J end by 3 bases, with 17 bases between. The CDR3 is 17 amino acids.

This clone has a handful of counts. The chain joins TRBV20-1 to TRBJ2-7; D call uncertain. Per germline, CDR1 DFQATT and CDR2 SNEGSKA (reference sequence). The V and J ends lost 3 bases and 3 bases respectively, with 6 bases between them. The CDR3 runs to 11 residues. DNA of the CDR3: TGCAGTGCTAGGAGCGACTACGAGCAGTACTTC. Its protein product is CSARSDYEQYF.

This clone was counted once. This chain links TRBV19 with TRBJ1-2, with 8 bases lining up with TRBD1. V gave up 5 bases and J gave up 6 bases; unmatched junction bases: 11. CDR3 length: 15 amino acids. Germline V lookup: CDR1 LNHDA, CDR2 SQIVND (reference sequence). CDR3: CASSASGGLGNGYTF. In DNA, the CDR3 is TGTGCCAGTAGTGCCTCAGGGGGCTTGGGGAATGGCTACACCTTC.

The chain combines TRBV6-2 or TRBV6-3 with TRBJ2-1; TRBD2 agrees at 12 bases. V shed 0 bases and J 9 bases; nucleotides not matched to a gene: 3. The CDR3 runs to 15 residues. CDR1 and CDR2 (germline): MNHEY, SVGEGT. CDR3: CASSYSTSGGPEQFF. The CDR3 region has the DNA TGTGCCAGCAGTTACTCGACTAGCGGGGGACCTGAGCAGTTCTTC.

The CDR3 DNA reads TGTGCCAGTAGTGCGGACACTTATCAGCCCCAGCATTTT. Residues: CASSADTYQPQHF. The chain recombines TRBV19 with TRBJ1-5, with D possibly being TRBD1 (5 bases). Germline CDR1 and CDR2: LNHDA and SQIVND (reference sequence). CDR3 length: 13 amino acids. V lost 5 bases, J lost 5 bases, and 10 bases lay in between.

The V gene is TRBV7-2, the J gene TRBJ1-3, with 8 bases fitting TRBD1. The J segment lost 3 bases and the V segment lost 3 bases, leaving 7 bases of the junction unmatched. CDR3 length: 16 amino acids. Germline CDR1 is SGHTA and CDR2 is FQGNSA. This CDR3 reads CASSLVQGALGNTIYF. CDR3 coding DNA: TGTGCCAGCAGCTTGGTTCAGGGGGCGCTTGGAAACACCATATATTTT. Full variable domain (missing parts from reference TRBV7-2 and TRBJ1-3): GAGVSQSPSNKVTEKGKDVELRCDPISGHTALYWYRQSLGQGLEFLIYFQGNSAPDKSGLPSDRFSAERTGGSVSTLTIQRTQQEDSAVYLCASSLVQGALGNTIYFGEGSWLTVV.

This clone showed up just once. The rearrangement joins TRBV3-1 (or the pseudogene TRBV3-2) to TRBJ2-7; 8 nucleotides agree with TRBD2. Germline lookup yields CDR1 LGHDT and CDR2 YNNKEL (reference sequence). The trim removed 5 bases at V and 3 bases at J, leaving 6 bases unmatched. This CDR3 comprises 14 residues. The CDR3 coding sequence is TGTGCCAGCAGCTACTCTGGGACTAGCTACGAGCAGTACTTC. It translates to CASSYSGTSYEQYF.

V and J are TRBV4-1 and TRBJ1-1; D might be TRBD1 (6 bases). Germline-derived CDR1 and CDR2 are MGHRA and YSYEKL. V was cut by 1 base and J by 10 bases, with 16 bases left in between. This CDR3 has 14 residues. This CDR3 is CASSQVGGGTGAFF. CDR3 nucleotide sequence: TGCGCCAGCAGCCAAGTGGGGGGGGGCACGGGAGCTTTCTTT.

J is TRBJ1-2 and V is TRBV5-1, with 9 bases lining up with TRBD1. The CDR3 is made up of 17 amino acids. Germline values: CDR1 SGHRS, CDR2 YFSETQ. Unmatched junction bases numbered 7, after V lost 0 bases and J lost 1 base. In DNA form, the CDR3 reads TGCGCCAGCAGCTTGGGGGGACAGGGATCGTTTAACTATGGCTACACCTTC. Translation gives CASSLGGQGSFNYGYTF.

This clone appeared a single time. V and J are TRBV9 and TRBJ1-1; no clear D. Trimming stripped 6 bases from V and 4 bases from J, with 19 bases between. The germline V gene encodes CDR1 SGDLS and CDR2 YYNGEE. The CDR3 has 15 amino acids. The CDR3 loop reads CASTPSGLPGTEAFF. In nucleotides, the CDR3 is TGTGCCAGCACCCCCTCCGGCCTCCCAGGCACTGAAGCTTTCTTT.

This sequence joins TRBV29-1 and TRBJ2-3; D gene unclear. This CDR3 comprises 12 residues. Germline loops: CDR1 SQVTM, CDR2 ANQGSEA. V lost 4 bases, J lost 2 bases, and 7 bases lay in between. The CDR3 DNA follows: TGCAGCGTTGGAAAACTCACAGATACGCAGTATTTT. This encodes CSVGKLTDTQYF.

V gene TRBV11-2 combines with J gene TRBJ2-5; TRBD1 agrees at 7 bases. The CDR3 length is 16 residues. The V gene end was trimmed by 5 bases and the J gene end by 0 bases; junction bases not matched to a gene: 9. From germline, CDR1 is SGHAT and CDR2 FQNNGV. This chain's CDR3 is CASSPNSGTDQETQYF. CDR3 DNA: TGTGCCAGCAGCCCTAACTCCGGGACAGACCAAGAGACCCAGTACTTC.

CDR3 sequence (DNA): TGTGCCAGCAGTGTCAGGGTTCTTACTGAAGCTTTCTTT. Translated: CASSVRVLTEAFF. The chain combines TRBV2 with TRBJ1-1; perhaps TRBD1 as D (5 bases). This CDR3 spans 13 amino acids. Trimming took off 4 bases at V and 5 bases at J, with 11 bases between the two ends. Germline CDR1 reads SNHLY; CDR2 reads FYNNEI. Filled out from reference TRBV2 and TRBJ1-1, the complete variable domain reads EPEVTQTPSHQVTQMGQEVILRCVPISNHLYFYWYRQILGQKVEFLVSFYNNEISEKSEIFDDQFSVERPDGSNFTLKIRSTKLEDSAMYFCASSVRVLTEAFFGQGTRLTVV.

This clone has more than one count but fewer than ten. The V call is TRBV18, the J call TRBJ1-4; possible D gene TRBD1, 5 bases. The CDR3 is made up of 14 amino acids. Germline values: CDR1 KGHSH, CDR2 LQKENI. V lost 3 bases, J lost 2 bases, and 7 bases lay in between. DNA for the CDR3: TGTGCCAGCTCACCGACAGTGACTAATGAAAAACTGTTTTTT. Amino acid sequence: CASSPTVTNEKLFF.

The chain combines TRBV9 with TRBJ2-7; possibly TRBD2 for D (6 bases). Per germline, CDR1 SGDLS and CDR2 YYNGEE. V was pared by 4 bases and J by 1 base, with 15 bases between. The CDR3 runs 15 residues. For the CDR3, the DNA is TGTGCCAGCAGCCCCCGGCAGGGAGGTTCCTACGAGCAGTACTTC. It is translated as CASSPRQGGSYEQYF.

The rearrangement uses TRBV5-1 and TRBJ2-1; weak D call: TRBD2 (6 bases). CDR1 is SGHRS, CDR2 YFSETQ, per germline. V was pared by 4 bases and J by 5 bases, with 19 bases between. The CDR3 covers 16 residues. The CDR3 loop is CASSPMGRGLDNEQFF. In nucleotides, the CDR3 is TGCGCCAGCAGCCCTATGGGGCGGGGTTTGGACAATGAGCAGTTCTTC.

This chain links TRBV4-2 with TRBJ2-7, with D possibly being TRBD2 (6 bases). CDR1 is LGHNA and CDR2 is YNFKEQ in the germline V gene. This CDR3 has 18 residues. Deletions cut 5 bases from V and 0 bases from J, with 23 bases between. The CDR3 spells CASSSRVAAPQSSYEQYF. The CDR3 DNA follows: TGTGCCAGCAGCTCCCGGGTAGCGGCCCCTCAAAGCTCCTACGAGCAGTACTTC.

V usage is TRBV24-1 and J usage is TRBJ1-2, with TRBD1 matching 8 bases. Per germline, CDR1 KGHDR and CDR2 SFDVKD. J was trimmed by 0 bases and V by 7 bases; bases with no gene match: 0. The CDR3 contains 13 residues. The CDR3 protein is CATRQGANYGYTF. The CDR3 nucleotides read TGTGCCACCAGACAGGGGGCTAACTATGGCTACACCTTC.

The chain employs TRBV4-1 and TRBJ1-2, with TRBD1 identical over 7 bases. The CDR3 runs to 17 residues. V shed 1 base, J shed 1 base, and the junction held 9 bases outside the gene matches. From germline, CDR1 is MGHRA and CDR2 YSYEKL. CDR3 sequence (DNA): TGCGCCAGCAGCCAAGTAGGGGGACAGATGTATAACTATGGCTACACCTTC. It translates to CASSQVGGQMYNYGYTF.

DNA for the CDR3: TGTGCCAGCTCTCCAGCCCTAGCGACCTCCACAGATACGCAGTATTTT. Translating gives CASSPALATSTDTQYF. V and J are TRBV18 and TRBJ2-3; weak D call: TRBD2 (6 bases). Germline loops: CDR1 KGHSH, CDR2 LQKENI. V lost 6 bases to trimming and J lost 2 bases, with 18 bases between them. This CDR3 has 16 amino acids.